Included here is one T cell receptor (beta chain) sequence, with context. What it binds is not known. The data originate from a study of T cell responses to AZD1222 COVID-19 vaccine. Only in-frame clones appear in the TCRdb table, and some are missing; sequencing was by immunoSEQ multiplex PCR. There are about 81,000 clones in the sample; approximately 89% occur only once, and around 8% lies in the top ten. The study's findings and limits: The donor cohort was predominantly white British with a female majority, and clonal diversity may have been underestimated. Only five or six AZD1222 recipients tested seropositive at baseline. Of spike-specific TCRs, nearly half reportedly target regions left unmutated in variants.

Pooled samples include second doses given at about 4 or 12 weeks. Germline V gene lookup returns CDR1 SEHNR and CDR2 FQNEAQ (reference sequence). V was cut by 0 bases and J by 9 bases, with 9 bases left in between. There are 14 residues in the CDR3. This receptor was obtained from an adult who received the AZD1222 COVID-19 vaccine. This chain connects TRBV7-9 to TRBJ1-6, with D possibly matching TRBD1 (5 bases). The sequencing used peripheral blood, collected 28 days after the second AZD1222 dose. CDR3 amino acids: CASSLAGDGSPLHF. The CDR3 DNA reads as TGTGCCAGCAGCTTAGCGGGGGATGGTTCACCCCTCCACTTT.